The T cell receptor beta chain under discussion was sequenced for a study of Ad26.COV2.S vaccination and SARS-CoV-2 variants (dated by TCRdb to the early 2020s). With respect to the entire study: Donors in the vaccine arm were drawn from COV1001, a phase I-IIa trial of Ad26.COV2.S in healthy adults that was multicentre, randomized, double-blind and placebo-controlled. Investigators remained blinded to trial group allocation during experiments and outcome assessment. Participants in the trial were split at random into five groups of five each, receiving low-dose or high-dose Ad26.COV2.S once or twice, or else placebo on both occasions. A total of some 30 samples were included in the TCR-sequenced set, comprising 19 Ad26.COV2.S vaccine recipients, 5 placebo recipients and 8 SARS-CoV-2 convalescent individuals. Ad26.COV2.S was administered intramuscularly at a dose of 5x10^10 or 1x10^11 viral particles, either as one shot or as two shots given 56 days apart. The specificity and breadth of SARS-CoV-2-reactive T cell receptors after Ad26.COV2.S vaccination were assessed by TCRbeta repertoire sequencing.

The immunoSEQ Assay was the method used to sequence TCRbeta CDR3 regions. After extraction, genomic DNA underwent amplification by bias-controlled multiplex PCR, followed by high-throughput sequencing. On the study's bioinformatics: Collapsing and filtering of sequences were performed to quantify the absolute abundance of each unique TCRbeta CDR3 region. Usable DNA was measured by amplifying reference genes present in all nucleated cells, and TCRbeta template counts were normalized to that usable DNA to estimate T cell fraction. Repertoire TCRs were annotated as SARS-CoV-2-specific by exact matching of V gene, CDR3 amino acid sequence and J gene to a known reactive TCR set. The reference SARS-CoV-2 TCR set was derived from MIRA and filtered for enrichment in COVID-19-positive ImmuneCODE repertoires, a step that removed public or cross-reactive TCRs. Drawing on the MIRA antigens, annotated TCRs were analysed further at the level of specific ORF or position within ORF. Breadth was defined as the number of annotated unique rearrangements divided by the total number of unique productive rearrangements, and depth was defined as the summed frequency of the annotated unique rearrangements. Group comparisons of TCR breadth used two-sided Wilcoxon rank-sum tests. TCRdb stores this immuneACCESS table with in-frame sequences only. Part of the clones is absent; in the studies checked, under half of the shortfall reflects unresolved V genes, and no reason is known for the rest. That table supplies the V and J calls and clone size; D and trimming were determined from the DNA. For this sample the table gives about 350,000 clones, of which 70% to 90% were detected only once. Around 10% of the sample lies in the top ten.

With regard to this clone: No cognate antigen has been identified for it. Base qualities are not recorded, but no much larger clone differs from it by a single base.

Summary of the overall study and its limitations: Non-spike TCR breadth was comparable between vaccine and placebo recipients, consistent with the vaccine containing only spike. It was noted by the authors that total T cell responses may have been underestimated by the TCR breadth and depth analyses. The study lacked the statistical power to compare responses across vaccine doses or regimens. Substantial breadth of spike-specific CD8+ and CD4+ T cell responses was reported after vaccination. Higher spike-specific TCR breadth was observed in Ad26.COV2.S recipients than in placebo recipients (P = 0.0014).

From cysteine to phenylalanine, the CDR3 is 15 amino acids long. The DNA shown is the 45-base CDR3, in frame from base 1. In the germline V gene, CDR1 corresponds to MDHEN and CDR2 to SYDVKM. Trimmed from V: 3 bases; trimmed from J: 7 bases; junction bases lacking a gene match: 10. What the treatment or condition label conveys for this sample: 15 to 20 received Ad26.COV2.S at low or high dose, single or two shots; 5 received placebo; per-sample allocation not given. Repertoires of vaccine and placebo recipients were sequenced from samples collected on day 63 after the first injection. In Cohort 1b, more than 20 adults aged 18-55 years were enrolled at a single site in Boston, USA, between 29 July and 7 August 2020. Ad26.COV2.S consisted of a replication-incompetent adenovirus type 26 vector by which a prefusion-stabilized SARS-CoV-2 spike protein from the original Wuhan strain was expressed.

In this chain, TRBV28 is recombined with TRBJ1-1; TRBD1 fits 8 bases in the junction. The specimen was peripheral blood, collected in a trial of Ad26.COV2.S vaccine versus placebo. This TCR derives from a person aged 18 to 65 who received the Ad26.COV2.S COVID-19 vaccine or a placebo. The CDR3 reads CASSFAGQGKDEAFF. The DNA reads TGTGCCAGCAGTTTCGCTGGACAGGGCAAAGATGAAGCTTTCTTT.